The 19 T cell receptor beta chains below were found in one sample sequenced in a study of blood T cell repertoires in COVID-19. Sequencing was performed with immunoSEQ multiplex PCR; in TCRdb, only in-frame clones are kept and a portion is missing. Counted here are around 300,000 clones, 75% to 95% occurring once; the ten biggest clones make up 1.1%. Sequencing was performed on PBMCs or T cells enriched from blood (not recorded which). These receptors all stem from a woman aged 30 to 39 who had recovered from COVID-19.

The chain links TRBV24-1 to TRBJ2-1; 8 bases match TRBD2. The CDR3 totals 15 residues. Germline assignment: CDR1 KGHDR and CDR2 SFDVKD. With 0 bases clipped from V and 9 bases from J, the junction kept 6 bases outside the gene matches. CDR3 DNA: TGTGCCACCAGTGATTTGGAGCGGGAGAGGGGTGAGCAGTTCTTC. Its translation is CATSDLERERGEQFF.

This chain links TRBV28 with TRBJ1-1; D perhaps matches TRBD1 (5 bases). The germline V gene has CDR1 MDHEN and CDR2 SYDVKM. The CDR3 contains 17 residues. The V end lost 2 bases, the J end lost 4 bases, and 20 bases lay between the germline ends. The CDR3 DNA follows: TGTGCCAGCAGTTTAACCGGGCGCGGGGCCCTGGGCACTGAAGCTTTCTTT. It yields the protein CASSLTGRGALGTEAFF.

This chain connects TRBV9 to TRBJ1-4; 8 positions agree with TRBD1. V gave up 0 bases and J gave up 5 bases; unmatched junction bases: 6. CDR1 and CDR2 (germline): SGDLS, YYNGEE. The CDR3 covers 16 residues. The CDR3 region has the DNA TGTGCCAGCAGCGTAGGTCCAGGGGGCGGGAATGAAAAACTGTTTTTT. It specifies CASSVGPGGGNEKLFF.

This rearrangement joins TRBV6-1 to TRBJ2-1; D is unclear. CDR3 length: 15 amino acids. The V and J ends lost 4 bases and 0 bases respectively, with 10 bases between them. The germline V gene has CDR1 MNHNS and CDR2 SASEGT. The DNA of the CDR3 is TGTGCCAGCAGTGTTATGGAGAGCTCCTACAATGAGCAGTTCTTC. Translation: CASSVMESSYNEQFF.

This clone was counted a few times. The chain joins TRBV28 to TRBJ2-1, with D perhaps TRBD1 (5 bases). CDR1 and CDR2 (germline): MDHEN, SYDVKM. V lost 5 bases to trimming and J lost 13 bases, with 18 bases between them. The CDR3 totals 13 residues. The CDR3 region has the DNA TGTGCCAGCAGTGACTCCAAGGGGTTGGGCCAGTTCTTC. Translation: CASSDSKGLGQFF.

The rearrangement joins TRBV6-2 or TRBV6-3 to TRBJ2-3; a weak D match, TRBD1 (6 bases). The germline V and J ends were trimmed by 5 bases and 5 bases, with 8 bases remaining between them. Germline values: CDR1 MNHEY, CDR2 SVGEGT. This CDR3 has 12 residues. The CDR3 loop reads CASSLRGDTQYF. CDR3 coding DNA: TGTGCCAGCAGTCTCAGGGGAGATACGCAGTATTTT.

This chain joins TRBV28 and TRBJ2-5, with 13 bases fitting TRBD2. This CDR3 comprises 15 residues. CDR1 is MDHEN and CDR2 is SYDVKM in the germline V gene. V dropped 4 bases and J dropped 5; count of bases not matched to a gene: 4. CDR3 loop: CASSSGLAGVETQYF. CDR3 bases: TGTGCCAGCAGTTCCGGACTAGCGGGAGTCGAGACCCAGTACTTC.

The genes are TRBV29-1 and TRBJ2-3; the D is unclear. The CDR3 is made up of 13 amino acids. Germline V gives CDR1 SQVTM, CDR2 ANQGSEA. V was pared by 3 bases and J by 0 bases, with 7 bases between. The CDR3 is CSVDGQSTDTQYF. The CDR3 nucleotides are TGCAGCGTTGATGGGCAAAGCACAGATACGCAGTATTTT.

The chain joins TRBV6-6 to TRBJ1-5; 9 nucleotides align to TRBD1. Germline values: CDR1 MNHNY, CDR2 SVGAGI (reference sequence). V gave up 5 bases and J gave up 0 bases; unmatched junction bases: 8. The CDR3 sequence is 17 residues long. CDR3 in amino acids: CASSLTGGSYSNQPQHF. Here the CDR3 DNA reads TGTGCCAGCAGTCTAACAGGGGGCTCTTATAGCAATCAGCCCCAGCATTTT.

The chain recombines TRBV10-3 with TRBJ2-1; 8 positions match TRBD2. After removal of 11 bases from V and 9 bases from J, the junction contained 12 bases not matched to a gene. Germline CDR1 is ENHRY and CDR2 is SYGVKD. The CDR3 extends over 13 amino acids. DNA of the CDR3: TGTGCCTCATACCGGGAGGGCGGTAGTGAGCAGTTCTTC. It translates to CASYREGGSEQFF.

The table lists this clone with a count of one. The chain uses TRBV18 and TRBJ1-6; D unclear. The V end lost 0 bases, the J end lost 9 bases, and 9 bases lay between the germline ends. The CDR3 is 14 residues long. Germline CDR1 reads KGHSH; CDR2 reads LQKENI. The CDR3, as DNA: TGTGCCAGCTCACCACCGGGCTTTAGTTCACCCCTCCACTTT. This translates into CASSPPGFSSPLHF.

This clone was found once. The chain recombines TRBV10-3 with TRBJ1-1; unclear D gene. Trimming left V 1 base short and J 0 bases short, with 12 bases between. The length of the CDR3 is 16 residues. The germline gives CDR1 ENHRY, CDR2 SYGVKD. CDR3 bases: TGTGCCATCAGTGAGTTACGACAAAGTCTGAACACTGAAGCTTTCTTT. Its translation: CAISELRQSLNTEAFF.

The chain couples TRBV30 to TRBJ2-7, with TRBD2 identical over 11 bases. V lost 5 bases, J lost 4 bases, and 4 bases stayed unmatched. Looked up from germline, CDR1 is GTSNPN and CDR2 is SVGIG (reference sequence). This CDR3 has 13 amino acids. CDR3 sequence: CAWVTSGEYEQYF. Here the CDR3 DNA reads TGTGCCTGGGTGACTAGCGGGGAATACGAGCAGTACTTC.

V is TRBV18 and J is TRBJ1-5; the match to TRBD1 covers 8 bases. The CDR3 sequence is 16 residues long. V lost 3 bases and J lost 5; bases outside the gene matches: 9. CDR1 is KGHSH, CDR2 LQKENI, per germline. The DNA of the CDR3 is TGTGCCAGCTCACCCAGACAGGGGCGACAGGATCAGCCCCAGCATTTT. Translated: CASSPRQGRQDQPQHF.

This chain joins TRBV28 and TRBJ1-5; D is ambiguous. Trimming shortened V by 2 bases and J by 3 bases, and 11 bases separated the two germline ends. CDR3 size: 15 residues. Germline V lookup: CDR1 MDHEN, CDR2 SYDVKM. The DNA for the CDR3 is TGTGCCAGCAGTTTAATCCCGTACAACAATCAGCCCCAGCATTTT. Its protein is CASSLIPYNNQPQHF.

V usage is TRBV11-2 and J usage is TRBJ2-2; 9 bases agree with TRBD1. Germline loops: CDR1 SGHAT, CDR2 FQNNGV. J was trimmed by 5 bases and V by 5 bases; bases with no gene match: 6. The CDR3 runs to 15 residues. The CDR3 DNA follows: TGTGCCAGCAGCCCCGGGACAGGGAAAACCGGGGAGCTGTTTTTT. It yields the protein CASSPGTGKTGELFF. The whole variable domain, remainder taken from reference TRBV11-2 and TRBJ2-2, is EAGVAQSPRYKIIEKRQSVAFWCNPISGHATLYWYQQILGQGPKLLIQFQNNGVVDDSQLPKDRFSAERLKGVDSTLKIQPAKLEDSAVYLCASSPGTGKTGELFFGEGSRLTVL.

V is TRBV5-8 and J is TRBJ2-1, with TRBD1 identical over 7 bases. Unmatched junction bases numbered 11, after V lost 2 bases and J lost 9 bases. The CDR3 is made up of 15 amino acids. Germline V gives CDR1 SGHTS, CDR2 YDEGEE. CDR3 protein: CASSFYRGTAPEQFF. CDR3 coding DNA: TGTGCCAGCAGCTTCTACAGGGGTACGGCGCCTGAGCAGTTCTTC.

The CDR3 reads CASSLFEGQGHEQYF. CDR3 coding DNA: TGTGCCAGCAGCCTATTCGAGGGGCAGGGGCACGAGCAGTACTTC. The chain uses TRBV9 and TRBJ2-7, with TRBD1 as a possible D gene (6 bases). The CDR3 is 15 amino acids. V shed 4 bases and J shed 5 bases, with 19 bases lying between them. CDR1 is SGDLS and CDR2 is YYNGEE in the germline V gene.

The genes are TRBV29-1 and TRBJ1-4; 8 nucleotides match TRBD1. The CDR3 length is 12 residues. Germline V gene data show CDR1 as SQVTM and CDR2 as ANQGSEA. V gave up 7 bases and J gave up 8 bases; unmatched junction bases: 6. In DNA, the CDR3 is TGCAGCGCCGGAGACAGGGGAGAAAAACTGTTTTTT. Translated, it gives CSAGDRGEKLFF.